The rows below give T cell receptor beta chains drawn from one sample of a study of T cell responses to AZD1222 COVID-19 vaccine. TCRdb keeps only in-frame clones here, not all; method: immunoSEQ multiplex PCR. The sample includes about 180,000 clones, over 75% of them seen just once. The input for sequencing was peripheral blood, taken on day 0 of AZD1222 vaccination. The receptors derive from an adult in good health. CDR3s include the opening cysteine and the closing phenylalanine or tryptophan. D genes are given only for firm matches. Clone size is stated in some rows and not others, as once, few, many or a class when expanded.

len,d_gene,j_gene,v_gene,abundance,CDR3aa,CDR3nt
13,TRBD1,TRBJ1-1,TRBV28,.,CASSRDRGAEAFF,TGTGCCAGCAGCCGGGACAGGGGCGCTGAAGCTTTCTTT
14,.,TRBJ2-2,TRBV28,.,CASRLQGYTGELFF,TGTGCCAGCAGACTGCAGGGGTACACCGGGGAGCTGTTTTTT
14,TRBD1,TRBJ1-1,TRBV11-2,.,CASSLTTGGTEAFF,TGTGCCAGCAGCTTAACGACAGGGGGCACTGAAGCTTTCTTT
18,TRBD1,TRBJ1-5,TRBV19,.,CASSIAPAKQGTNQPQHF,TGTGCCAGTAGTATAGCTCCCGCTAAACAGGGGACCAATCAGCCCCAGCATTTT
14,TRBD1,TRBJ1-1,TRBV3-1/TRBV3-2,.,CASSQRGGGSEAFF,TGTGCCAGCAGCCAGAGGGGAGGGGGCTCTGAAGCTTTCTTT
14,TRBD1,TRBJ1-6,TRBV27,.,CASSFGTGNSPLHF,TGTGCCAGCAGTTTTGGGACAGGTAATTCACCCCTCCACTTT
16,.,TRBJ1-5,TRBV6-2/TRBV6-3,.,CASSYFSGAGNQPQHF,TGTGCCAGCAGTTACTTCTCCGGGGCCGGCAATCAGCCCCAGCATTTT
16,.,TRBJ2-7,TRBV3-1/TRBV3-2,.,CASSSKPGRSSYEQYF,TGTGCCAGCAGCTCGAAACCAGGACGGAGCTCCTACGAGCAGTACTTC
13,TRBD1,TRBJ1-5,TRBV19,.,CASRDRGSEPQHF,TGTGCCAGCCGGGACAGGGGGTCAGAGCCCCAGCATTTT
13,.,TRBJ1-2,TRBV12-5,.,CASGLGTNYGYTF,TGTGCTAGTGGTTTGGGGACAAACTATGGCTACACCTTC
19,TRBD1,TRBJ1-6,TRBV4-1,.,CASSSHPPQGTGSNSPLHF,TGCGCCAGCAGCTCACACCCCCCACAGGGGACAGGGTCGAATTCACCCCTCCACTTT
13,.,TRBJ2-7,TRBV5-1,.,CASSLNRNYEQYF,TGCGCCAGCAGCTTGAACAGAAACTACGAGCAGTACTTC
17,.,TRBJ1-1,TRBV6-1,many,CASSEQGFGFPRSEAFF,TGTGCCAGCAGTGAACAGGGCTTTGGGTTCCCGAGGTCTGAAGCTTTCTTT
14,TRBD1,TRBJ1-4,TRBV7-3,once,CASSLTGRNEKLFF,TGTGCCAGCAGCTTGACAGGGAGGAATGAAAAACTGTTTTTT